The entry below describes one T cell receptor beta chain. The PCR was carried out with 60 Vbeta primers and 13 Jbeta primers. Sequenced by immunoSEQ multiplex PCR; TCRdb stores in-frame clones only, minus some. The data contain around 70,000 clones, over 60% of them singletons. With V trimmed by 9 bases and J by 9 bases, 9 bases remained unmatched. The germline CDR1 and CDR2 sequences are LNHDA and SQIVND (reference sequence). CDR3 size: 14 residues. The entry originates in a study of cytomegalovirus exposure and HLA in healthy donors. This chain uses TRBV19 with TRBJ1-6; 9 positions agree with TRBD1. This TCR came from a male donor in good health and CMV-seropositive. The source material was PBMCs. The CDR3 region is CASRDRDRASPLHF. CDR3 sequence (DNA): TGTGCCAGCCGCGATAGGGACAGGGCTTCACCCCTCCACTTT.